This T cell receptor beta chain was found in a study of OX40 agonist ivuxolimab in advanced cancers. As for the study in general: Approximately 40% of patients had received prior checkpoint inhibitor therapy. Study-level results: The mean number of expanded clones was higher in CD8+ T cells than in CD4+.

TCRdb's copy holds only in-frame clones and misses some; the assay was immunoSEQ multiplex PCR. The sample shows approximately 74,000 clones, roughly 84% of them seen only once. In germline, CDR1 is LGHNA, CDR2 YSLEER. The CDR3 contains 13 residues. V was pared by 1 base and J by 8 bases, with 11 bases between. On this clone: Its antigen is still unknown.

This sample comprised CD4+ or CD8+ T cells sorted from blood, obtained in a trial of the OX40 agonist ivuxolimab. The chain carries TRBV4-3 and TRBJ1-2, with D uncertain. This TCR came from an adult with an advanced solid tumor such as melanoma, head and neck, liver or kidney cancer. CDR3 nucleotide sequence: TGCGCCAGCAGCCAAGTCGGGTTAGGGGGCTACACCTTC. Translation gives CASSQVGLGGYTF.